The rows below give T cell receptor beta chains drawn from one sample of a study of blood T cell repertoires in COVID-19. Measured with immunoSEQ multiplex PCR; TCRdb has only the in-frame clones, and not every one. The sample consists of fewer than 350,000 clones, approximately 88% of them appearing once. Sequenced input: PBMCs or T cells enriched from blood (not recorded which). These TCRs come from a woman aged 40 to 50 who had recovered from COVID-19. The CDR3 runs from the conserved cysteine through the conserved F or W. Each record gives: J gene, D gene, V gene, CDR3 length, clone size, CDR3 protein, CDR3 DNA. A D gene is named only where the DNA matches it firmly. Rows may omit the clone size; those that give it use once, few, many or a size class.

TRBJ2-1,TRBD1,TRBV18,18,once,CASSPLTGRDRGINEQFF,TGTGCCAGCTCACCACTAACCGGGCGGGACAGGGGGATCAATGAGCAGTTCTTC
TRBJ2-7,.,TRBV10-2,14,.,CASTPTGGRGEQYF,TGCGCCAGCACCCCGACGGGGGGCCGCGGGGAGCAGTACTTC
TRBJ1-4,.,TRBV7-2,17,.,CASSLGYLESTNEKLFF,TGTGCCAGCAGCTTAGGATACCTAGAGAGCACTAATGAAAAACTGTTTTTT
TRBJ1-2,.,TRBV3-1/TRBV3-2,15,.,CASSQGRYSNYGYTF,TGTGCCAGCAGCCAAGGGAGGTACTCTAACTATGGCTACACCTTC
TRBJ1-5,TRBD1,TRBV30,17,few,CAWSVAWDSQRDQPQHF,TGTGCCTGGAGTGTCGCCTGGGACAGCCAACGAGATCAGCCCCAGCATTTT
TRBJ1-2,TRBD1,TRBV28,16,.,CASSLGGAGGDYGYTF,TGTGCCAGCAGTTTAGGGGGCGCAGGGGGCGACTATGGCTACACCTTC
TRBJ2-7,.,TRBV19,14,.,CASSIRDLNYEQYF,TGTGCCAGTAGTATACGGGACTTAAACTACGAGCAGTACTTC
TRBJ2-2,TRBD1,TRBV5-1,17,.,CASSLAYLGQGYGELFF,TGCGCCAGCAGCTTGGCCTACCTGGGACAGGGGTACGGGGAGCTGTTTTTT
TRBJ2-1,.,TRBV15,16,.,CATRSGGGSSYNEQFF,TGTGCCACCAGAAGTGGCGGCGGTAGCTCCTACAATGAGCAGTTCTTC
TRBJ1-6,.,TRBV7-9,14,.,CASSLVGDISPLHF,TGTGCCAGCAGCTTAGTAGGGGATATTTCACCCCTCCACTTT
TRBJ2-1,.,TRBV10-3,17,.,CAISESVGGPAYNEQFF,TGTGCCATCAGTGAGTCGGTGGGCGGGCCCGCCTACAATGAGCAGTTCTTC
TRBJ2-7,TRBD1,TRBV7-8,18,.,CASSLVGQGGQSSYEQYF,TGTGCCAGCAGCTTAGTGGGACAGGGAGGGCAATCCTCCTACGAGCAGTACTTC
TRBJ2-5,.,TRBV3-1/TRBV3-2,16,.,CASSQGKGAWVETQYF,TGTGCCAGCAGCCAAGGGAAGGGAGCCTGGGTAGAGACCCAGTACTTC
TRBJ2-7,TRBD2,TRBV2,14,few,CASSARRGEYEQYF,TGTGCCAGCAGTGCGAGGCGGGGGGAGTACGAGCAGTACTTC
TRBJ1-1,.,TRBV4-1,16,.,CASSQGSRQPRPEAFF,TGCGCCAGCAGCCAAGGTTCGAGACAGCCTCGCCCTGAAGCTTTCTTT
TRBJ1-2,.,TRBV5-4,13,.,CASSLASPGGYTF,TGTGCCAGCAGCTTGGCGTCCCCAGGTGGCTACACCTTC
TRBJ1-6,TRBD1,TRBV28,14,few,CASSPDRVNSPLHF,TGTGCCAGCAGTCCCGACAGGGTTAATTCACCCCTCCACTTT
TRBJ2-7,TRBD2,TRBV7-2,13,.,CASSFERGYEQYF,TGTGCCAGCAGCTTCGAGCGGGGCTACGAGCAGTACTTC
TRBJ1-5,TRBD1,TRBV10-3,15,.,CAIRDRGRLDQPQHF,TGTGCCATCAGGGACAGGGGAAGGTTGGATCAGCCCCAGCATTTT
TRBJ2-2,TRBD1,TRBV28,16,once,CASSGTITGGPGELFF,TGTGCCAGCAGTGGTACAATCACAGGGGGGCCCGGGGAGCTGTTTTTT
TRBJ2-3,TRBD2,TRBV7-3,16,.,CASSPIAGVGTDTQYF,TGTGCCAGCAGCCCCATAGCGGGGGTGGGCACAGATACGCAGTATTTT
TRBJ2-7,.,TRBV7-2,14,.,CASSRPGQLYEQYF,TGTGCCAGCAGCCGCCCTGGACAGTTATACGAGCAGTACTTC
TRBJ2-1,TRBD1,TRBV6-5,16,.,CASSFDRVASYNEQFF,TGTGCCAGCAGTTTCGACAGGGTTGCTTCCTACAATGAGCAGTTCTTC
TRBJ1-2,TRBD1,TRBV3-1/TRBV3-2,13,.,CASSRDRVDGYTF,TGTGCCAGCAGCCGAGACAGGGTCGATGGCTACACCTTC
TRBJ2-2,TRBD2,TRBV24-1,15,.,CATSSGLAPNGELFF,TGTGCCACCAGTTCCGGACTAGCGCCTAACGGGGAGCTGTTTTTT
TRBJ2-2,TRBD2,TRBV7-2,16,.,CASSLLSGGDTGELFF,TGTGCCAGCAGCTTACTTAGCGGGGGGGACACCGGGGAGCTGTTTTTT
TRBJ2-7,.,TRBV28,14,.,CASSLSQGSYEQYF,TGTGCCAGCAGTTTATCCCAGGGGTCCTACGAGCAGTACTTC
TRBJ2-5,.,TRBV7-9,11,.,CASTPMETQYF,TGTGCCAGCACCCCCATGGAGACCCAGTACTTC